This is a list of T cell receptor beta chains from one sample in a study of T cells in Graves' hyperthyroidism and ophthalmopathy. TCRdb reprocessed the multiplex PCR reads with MiXCR, giving one entry per CDR3 protein. Of around 600,000 distinct CDR3 sequences listed, approximately 14% are singletons. The source material was blood. The receptors come from a woman aged 45-65 years with Graves' ophthalmopathy. The CDR3 runs from the conserved cysteine through the conserved F or W. The D gene is left open where the match is weak. Rows may omit the clone size; those that give it use once, few, many or a size class.

v_gene: TRBV28
abundance: many
d_gene: NA
j_gene: TRBJ2-4
CDR3nt: TGTGCCAGCATCTCCGGGACCCAAAACATTCAGTACTTC
CDR3aa: CASISGTQNIQYF

v_gene: TRBV29-1
abundance: many
d_gene: NA
j_gene: TRBJ1-1
CDR3nt: TGCAGCGTTGAAGAGGGCGCTTCGGGGACTGAAGCTTTCTTT
CDR3aa: CSVEEGASGTEAFF

v_gene: TRBV7-9
abundance: few
d_gene: NA
j_gene: TRBJ2-2
CDR3nt: TGTGCCAACGTGGGACTCACGGGGACCGGGGAGCTGTTTTTT
CDR3aa: CANVGLTGTGELFF

v_gene: TRBV7-2
abundance: many
d_gene: NA
j_gene: TRBJ2-3
CDR3nt: TGTGCCAGCAGTAAGACAGATACGCAGTATTTT
CDR3aa: CASSKTDTQYF

v_gene: TRBV12-3/TRBV12-4
abundance: many
d_gene: NA
j_gene: TRBJ2-1
CDR3nt: TGTGCCAGCAGCCAAACGGGACCTTCCTACAATGAGCAGTTCTTC
CDR3aa: CASSQTGPSYNEQFF

v_gene: TRBV27
abundance: NA
d_gene: TRBD2
j_gene: TRBJ2-7
CDR3nt: TGTGCCAGCAGCGTAGCGGGAGGCTCCTACGAGCAGTACTTC
CDR3aa: CASSVAGGSYEQYF

v_gene: TRBV20-1
abundance: many
d_gene: NA
j_gene: TRBJ1-5
CDR3nt: TGCAGTGCTAGAGATTTTTGGGGACAAGGTAATCAGCCCCAGCATTTT
CDR3aa: CSARDFWGQGNQPQHF

v_gene: TRBV7-2
abundance: many
d_gene: TRBD1
j_gene: TRBJ1-5
CDR3nt: TGTGCCAGCAGCTTAACAGGGGGCGATCAGCCCCAGCATTTT
CDR3aa: CASSLTGGDQPQHF

v_gene: TRBV11-2
abundance: many
d_gene: TRBD1
j_gene: TRBJ2-1
CDR3nt: TGTGCCAGCAGCTTTCCGCGCCAGGGGGCTGCTGAGCAGTTCTTC
CDR3aa: CASSFPRQGAAEQFF

v_gene: TRBV5-1
abundance: many
d_gene: TRBD1
j_gene: TRBJ2-1
CDR3nt: TGCGCCAGCAGCGGGACAGGGGTTAACAATGAGCAGTTCTTC
CDR3aa: CASSGTGVNNEQFF

v_gene: TRBV2
abundance: NA
d_gene: TRBD2
j_gene: TRBJ2-3
CDR3nt: TGTGCCAGCAGTGCTAGACTAGCGGGAGCCCCAGATACGCAGTATTTT
CDR3aa: CASSARLAGAPDTQYF

v_gene: TRBV5-1
abundance: NA
d_gene: NA
j_gene: TRBJ2-1
CDR3nt: TGCGCCAGCAGCCAGGGTTTACTAGTAAGCTCCTACAATGAGCAGTTCTTC
CDR3aa: CASSQGLLVSSYNEQFF

v_gene: TRBV30
abundance: NA
d_gene: TRBD1
j_gene: TRBJ2-7
CDR3nt: TGTGCCTGGGGGACAGGGACGGACTACGAGCAGTACTTC
CDR3aa: CAWGTGTDYEQYF